Following are 7 T cell receptor beta chains from one sample sequenced in a study of read filtering for tumor transcriptome and immune sequencing (dated by TCRdb to about 2020). The reads were generated on an Illumina HiSeq 4000. The Immunoverse kit was used to build TCR libraries from 400 ng RNA, with molecular barcoded adaptors covering alpha/delta and beta/gamma chains. Through fastp at Q25 and MiXCR, TCRdb rebuilt clones from the public reads, retaining in-frame beta chains. Each entry is one CDR3 protein sequence, shown with its most common DNA and genes. The sample table holds some 41,000 distinct CDR3 sequences, of which around an eighth were seen once. The ten largest clonotypes hold over 25% of the sample. The specimen was a population of CD138-negative cells sorted from bone marrow. The sample's cell subset or site label, in plain terms: bone marrow mononuclear cells depleted of CD138+ plasma/myeloma cells by negative magnetic selection. The receptors were gathered from a donor aged 40 or over with multiple myeloma.

Turning to this clonotype: Being one base from a much bigger clone, this may be a read error. The chain couples TRBV10-3 to TRBJ2-1; D is ambiguous. The germline gives CDR1 ENHRY, CDR2 SYGVKD. The length of the CDR3 is 15 residues. CDR3 residues: CAISDSSGSGNGQFF. In DNA, the CDR3 is TGTGCCATCAGTGATAGTTCAGGATCGGGCAATGGGCAGTTCTTC.

The chain employs TRBV7-2 and TRBJ1-5, with a weak D call TRBD1 (5 bases). Germline V lookup: CDR1 SGHTA, CDR2 FQGNSA. CDR3 length: 12 residues. V lost 5 bases, J lost 6 bases, and 8 bases lay in between. This CDR3 is CASSRDRQPQHF. CDR3 coding DNA: TGTGCCAGCAGCCGGGACCGTCAGCCCCAGCATTTT.

This clonotype came up many times. This chain joins TRBV20-1 and TRBJ2-1; no clear D gene. The CDR3 has 14 residues. The V end was cut by 1 base, the J end by 8 bases, with 15 bases between. Germline V gives CDR1 DFQATT, CDR2 SNEGSKA (reference sequence). The CDR3 sequence: CSARADFPNHEQFF. The CDR3 DNA reads as TGCAGTGCTAGAGCCGACTTCCCAAACCATGAGCAGTTCTTC.

This clonotype was counted many times. V and J are TRBV12-3 or TRBV12-4 and TRBJ2-1; TRBD1 matches 8 bases. CDR3 size: 14 residues. With 3 bases clipped from V and 7 bases from J, the junction kept 5 bases outside the gene matches. CDR3 residues: CASSLATGGNEQFF. The CDR3 DNA reads TGTGCCAGCAGTTTGGCCACAGGGGGAAATGAGCAGTTCTTC.

V usage is TRBV12-3 or TRBV12-4 and J usage is TRBJ1-5; TRBD1 aligns across 8 bases. This CDR3 is built from 14 residues. V gave up 5 bases and J gave up 4 bases; unmatched junction bases: 4. The CDR3 nucleotides are TGTGCCAGCAGTCCACAGGGGGTAAATCAGCCCCAGCATTTT. Its translation: CASSPQGVNQPQHF.

This clonotype was found many times. The V call is TRBV11-2, the J call TRBJ2-1; 15 bases are shared with TRBD2. This CDR3 region has 17 residues. Germline loops: CDR1 SGHAT, CDR2 FQNNGV. The V and J ends lost 4 bases and 1 base, in that order; junction bases with no gene match: 2. CDR3 amino acids: CASSSGTSGRSYNEQFF. CDR3 bases: TGTGCCAGCAGCTCCGGGACTAGCGGGAGGTCCTACAATGAGCAGTTCTTC.

This clonotype was seen many times. This chain connects TRBV7-3 to TRBJ2-1, with TRBD1 identical over 8 bases. J lost 9 bases, V lost 2 bases, and 3 bases had no gene match. Germline-derived CDR1 and CDR2 are SGHTA and FQGTGA. CDR3 size: 13 residues. For the CDR3, the DNA is TGTGCCAGCAGCTTACAGGGGGCGCGTGAGCAGTTCTTC. Its translation is CASSLQGAREQFF.